This T cell receptor beta chain was retrieved from a study of cytomegalovirus exposure and HLA in healthy donors. Study findings and constraints: 164 TCR beta chains were listed as cytomegalovirus-associated. While the bulk of TCR sequences proved rare, some public TCRs turned up in many donors.

Separation from the roughly 670-subject first cohort characterized the roughly 120-subject validation cohort, to which the donors belonged. To note about this clone: Its antigen is undetermined.

The protocol was immunoSEQ multiplex PCR, while the TCRdb copy is restricted to in-frame clones and leaves out a portion. The table records about 64,000 clones, roughly 96% of them present only once. This sequence originates from a woman aged 18-29 years in good health and CMV-seropositive. The specimen sequenced was PBMCs.

The CDR3 loop reads CASSYDRGRETQYF. The CDR3 region has the DNA TGTGCCAGCAGCTACGACAGGGGGCGAGAGACCCAGTACTTC. The chain uses TRBV6-1 and TRBJ2-5, with 10 bases fitting TRBD1. Germline lookup yields CDR1 MNHNS and CDR2 SASEGT. After removal of 6 bases from V and 4 bases from J, the junction contained 5 bases not matched to a gene. The CDR3 length is 14 residues.